This entry is about one TCR beta chain. Profiled with immunoSEQ multiplex PCR; TCRdb holds only in-frame clones, not every one. The data show about 130,000 clones, approximately 89% seen once. The CDR3 has 21 amino acids. Germline-derived CDR1 and CDR2 are LNHDA and SQIVND (reference sequence). V was clipped by 7 bases and J by 2 bases; unmatched bases: 23. This entry is derived from a study of blood T cell repertoires in COVID-19. The TCR sequence derives from a woman in her sixties or seventies with acute or convalescent COVID-19. The sample consisted of peripheral blood. The V gene is TRBV19, the J gene TRBJ2-6; 7 nucleotides line up with TRBD1. Written as DNA, the CDR3 is TGTGCCAGTAATCCGACACTACACAGGGGTTTAGAAGACGCTGGGGCCAACGTCCTGACTTTC. It codes for CASNPTLHRGLEDAGANVLTF.